The rows below give T cell receptor beta chains drawn from one sample of a study of CD4 T cells in relation to SARS-CoV-2 and coronaviruses. Assay used: immunoSEQ multiplex PCR; TCRdb lists only in-frame clones, some missing. The table shows about 55,000 clones, with approximately 90% occurring only once. The sample comprised memory CD4+ T cells from PBMCs. The receptors were gathered from a human donor in good health. Each CDR3 is given with its conserved first and last residue. D genes are given only for firm matches. A row's size may be missing; if present it is once, few, many or a size class.

j_call,v_call,clone_size,d_call,cdr3_nt,cdr3_aa
TRBJ1-5,TRBV18,few,NA,TGTGCCAGCTCACCACGACAGACCCAGCCCCAGCATTTT,CASSPRQTQPQHF
TRBJ2-7,TRBV7-2,once,TRBD1,TGTGCCAGCAGATTTGACAGGGGGCGCGGCGAGCAGTACTTC,CASRFDRGRGEQYF
TRBJ2-1,TRBV5-1,once,TRBD2,TGCGCCAGCAGCTTATCCGGGACTAGCGGGGACAATGAGCAGTTCTTC,CASSLSGTSGDNEQFF
TRBJ2-7,TRBV2,NA,NA,TGTGCCAGCACCATAATGAGAGGCCCTGGGCTCGGCGAGCAGTACTTC,CASTIMRGPGLGEQYF
TRBJ1-2,TRBV6-1,NA,TRBD1,TGTGCCAGCAGTGAATTAACAGGGGATGGCTACACCTTC,CASSELTGDGYTF
TRBJ1-4,TRBV2,NA,NA,TGTGCCAGCAGGCTAGAGACGACAACTAATGAAAAACTGTTTTTT,CASRLETTTNEKLFF
TRBJ1-4,TRBV29-1,few,NA,TGCAGCGTTGTGGATGGTACTAATGAAAAACTGTTTTTT,CSVVDGTNEKLFF
TRBJ1-2,TRBV11-2,NA,TRBD1,TGTGCCAGCAGCCCCAGGACAGGGGGCAACTATGGCTACACCTTC,CASSPRTGGNYGYTF
TRBJ1-1,TRBV29-1,NA,NA,TGCAGCGTTTCCGGGGGGAGGAACACTGAAGCTTTCTTT,CSVSGGRNTEAFF
TRBJ2-4,TRBV11-2,NA,TRBD2,TGTGCCAGCAGCTTAGATCGGCCTAGCGGGACGTCCAAAAACATTCAGTACTTC,CASSLDRPSGTSKNIQYF
TRBJ2-7,TRBV27,NA,NA,TGTGCCAGCAGAATTCGGCTAGTCTACTACGAGCAGTACTTC,CASRIRLVYYEQYF
TRBJ2-1,TRBV3-1/TRBV3-2,NA,TRBD2,TGTGCCAGCAGCCCTTTTAGCGGGAGTCTCTACAATGAGCAGTTCTTC,CASSPFSGSLYNEQFF
TRBJ2-7,TRBV7-2,NA,TRBD2,TGTGCCAGCAGCTTAGCGCGGACTAGCGGGGCGAGCTCCTACGAGCAGTACTTC,CASSLARTSGASSYEQYF
TRBJ2-5,TRBV28,NA,NA,TGTGCCAGCCGAACCCTAGCCCGGCTTTCGGGGACCCAGTACTTC,CASRTLARLSGTQYF
TRBJ2-3,TRBV5-1,NA,NA,TGCGCCAGCAGCTCCTCCACAGATACGCAGTATTTT,CASSSSTDTQYF
TRBJ2-5,TRBV6-1,NA,TRBD1,TGTGCCAGCAGTGAATTTTTTGGGACAGTGCAAGAGACCCAGTACTTC,CASSEFFGTVQETQYF
TRBJ2-3,TRBV6-5,NA,NA,TGTGCCAGCAGCGCTGGGGGAGGTGGCGCAGATACGCAGTATTTT,CASSAGGGGADTQYF
TRBJ1-2,TRBV30,once,NA,TGTGCCTGGAGTGTACTCCTTAGGGGCTCTGGCTACACCTTC,CAWSVLLRGSGYTF